This passage covers 14 T cell receptor beta chains from one sample sequenced in a study of response to subunit inactivated influenza vaccine. TCRdb analysed the RT-PCR reads with MiXCR anew, one entry per CDR3 protein. The top ten hold around 14% of the sample, which has roughly 570,000 distinct CDR3 sequences, over 10% seen once. Sample: PBMCs from blood, taken about 40 days after vaccination. The receptors come from a man in his fifties or sixties who received an inactivated influenza vaccine.

This clonotype has a handful of counts. V usage is TRBV20-1 and J usage is TRBJ2-7; D might be TRBD2 (5 bases). From germline, CDR1 is DFQATT and CDR2 SNEGSKA (reference sequence). This CDR3 region has 15 residues. Between the trimmed V and J ends, which lost 5 bases and 1 base, there was a span of 18 bases. CDR3 protein: CSAFSAAGPSYEQYF. The CDR3 nucleotides are TGCAGTGCTTTCTCGGCGGCGGGCCCATCCTACGAGCAGTACTTC.

The chain joins TRBV5-1 to TRBJ1-1, with D possibly being TRBD1 (5 bases). Trimming pared 0 bases from V and 3 bases from J, leaving 9 bases between. The germline CDR1 and CDR2 sequences are SGHRS and YFSETQ. This CDR3 spans 14 amino acids. Written as DNA, the CDR3 is TGCGCCAGCAGCTTGGACAGGCCCTACACTGAAGCTTTCTTT. Translated: CASSLDRPYTEAFF.

Comments on this clonotype: A much larger clone differs by one base, so this may be a read error. The DNA for the CDR3 is TGCAGCGTTTTGGGACATGGGGAGACCCAGTACTTC. Residues: CSVLGHGETQYF. V is TRBV29-1 and J is TRBJ2-5, with D possibly TRBD1 on 6 matching bases. The germline V gene encodes CDR1 SQVTM and CDR2 ANQGSEA. The CDR3 sequence is 12 residues long. V was cut by 5 bases and J by 5 bases, with 12 bases left in between.

This clonotype has just a few counts. The CDR3 DNA reads TGCGCCAGCAGTGAATCAGGGTATAGCAATCAGCCCCAGCATTTT. Residues: CASSESGYSNQPQHF. The chain carries TRBV10-2 and TRBJ1-5; a possible D gene is TRBD1 (5 bases). The CDR3 length is 15 residues. Trimming pared 3 bases from V and 0 bases from J, leaving 9 bases between. CDR1 and CDR2 (germline): WSHSY, SAAADI.

The rearrangement joins TRBV27 to TRBJ2-3, with TRBD2 matching 8 bases. CDR1 and CDR2 from the germline V gene are MNHEY and SMNVEV (reference sequence). The CDR3 runs to 16 residues. V trimming: 3 bases; J trimming: 3 bases; junction bases outside the gene matches: 8. The CDR3 loop is CASSFGASGRTDTQYF. CDR3 nucleotide sequence: TGTGCCAGCAGTTTCGGGGCTAGCGGGCGGACAGATACGCAGTATTTT.

CDR3 protein: CASGRTSAADTQYF. DNA for the CDR3: TGCGCCAGCGGCAGGACTAGCGCGGCAGATACGCAGTATTTT. The rearrangement uses TRBV10-2 and TRBJ2-3; 9 bases are a match to TRBD2. CDR1 and CDR2 from the germline V gene are WSHSY and SAAADI. The CDR3 loop spans 14 amino acids. Trimming took 8 bases from V and 4 from J; bases not matched to a gene: 7.

This clonotype was recorded a few times. The chain recombines TRBV20-1 with TRBJ2-2; a possible D gene is TRBD2 (6 bases). The germline V gene encodes CDR1 DFQATT and CDR2 SNEGSKA (reference sequence). Trimming removed 3 bases from V and 4 bases from J, with 12 bases in between. This CDR3 spans 14 amino acids. The CDR3 is CSARSPSATGELFF. CDR3 nucleotides: TGCAGTGCTAGGTCACCTAGCGCCACCGGGGAGCTGTTTTTT.

This clonotype was seen repeatedly, ten times or more. This may arise from a read error, as a much more abundant clone is one base away. The rearrangement links TRBV5-6 to TRBJ2-7; D not certain. Germline loops: CDR1 SGHDT, CDR2 YYEEEE. V shed 4 bases and J shed 2 bases, with 4 bases lying between them. This CDR3 has 11 residues. The CDR3 sequence is CASSVAYEQYF. The CDR3 DNA is TGTGCCAGCAGCGTAGCCTACGAGCAGTACTTC.

In its sample, this clonotype was seen a few times. V gene TRBV5-5 combines with J gene TRBJ2-7, with D tentatively TRBD2 (6 bases). Germline V gene lookup returns CDR1 SGHKS and CDR2 YYEKEE (reference sequence). This CDR3 is 13 amino acids long. V shed 3 bases and J shed 7 bases, with 14 bases lying between them. The CDR3 DNA reads TGTGCCAGCAGCTGGGGGGAGTCTGGAGAGCAGTACTTC. It specifies CASSWGESGEQYF.

This clonotype has just a few counts. The J gene is TRBJ1-2, the V gene TRBV7-9; D is perhaps TRBD1 (5 bases). Trimming shortened V by 5 bases and J by 1 base, and 17 bases separated the two germline ends. The CDR3 totals 16 residues. The germline V gene encodes CDR1 SEHNR and CDR2 FQNEAQ (reference sequence). CDR3 sequence (DNA): TGTGCCAGCAGCGAAGGCCGAGACAGATATAACTATGGCTACACCTTC. Residues: CASSEGRDRYNYGYTF.

The rearrangement joins TRBV5-1 to TRBJ2-3; D is tentatively TRBD1 or TRBD2 (6 bases each). The germline gives CDR1 SGHRS, CDR2 YFSETQ. Trimming cost V 3 bases and J 1 base, with 12 bases left between them. CDR3 length equals 15 residues. The CDR3 sequence: CASSSGEVGTDTQYF. In nucleotides, the CDR3 is TGCGCCAGCAGCTCAGGGGAGGTGGGCACAGATACGCAGTATTTT.

This clonotype appeared many times. This sequence joins TRBV13 and TRBJ2-1; tentative D call: TRBD1 (6 bases). V was cut by 6 bases and J by 7 bases, with 22 bases left in between. The germline CDR1 and CDR2 sequences are PRHDT and FYEKMQ (reference sequence). The CDR3 is made up of 16 amino acids. This CDR3 reads CASSFITGRRVNEQFF. CDR3 in DNA: TGTGCCAGCAGTTTCATTACAGGGCGAAGGGTTAATGAGCAGTTCTTC. The variable domain in full, with the rest retrieved from reference TRBV13 and TRBJ2-1, is AAGVIQSPRHLIKEKRETATLKCYPIPRHDTVYWYQQGPGQDPQFLISFYEKMQSDKGSIPDRFSAQQFSDYHSELNMSSLELGDSALYFCASSFITGRRVNEQFFGPGTRLTVL.

The J gene is TRBJ2-2, the V gene TRBV20-1, with 10 bases identical to TRBD2. This CDR3 has 17 residues. The V gene's germline CDR1 is DFQATT and CDR2 SNEGSKA (reference sequence). Losses at the gene ends were 0 bases for V and 3 bases for J; bases not matched to a gene: 7. In DNA, the CDR3 is TGCAGTGCTAGAGAAGCTCTAGCGGGGGCGCACACCGGGGAGCTGTTTTTT. Protein: CSAREALAGAHTGELFF.

In this sample, this clonotype turned up a few times. The chain employs TRBV20-1 and TRBJ2-2, with 11 bases lining up with TRBD1. V lost 0 bases, J lost 6 bases, and 3 bases stayed unmatched. This CDR3 has 15 residues. Germline assignment: CDR1 DFQATT and CDR2 SNEGSKA (reference sequence). CDR3 coding DNA: TGCAGTGCTAGAGATTTGGGACAGGGGGCCGGGGAGCTGTTTTTT. It codes for CSARDLGQGAGELFF.